These T cell receptor beta chains were read from a single sample in a study of shared clonotypes between healthy human individuals. Some clones are missing from TCRdb's copy, which holds only in-frame ones; the method was immunoSEQ multiplex PCR. Counted here are about 1.1 million clones, around 78% occurring once; the ten biggest clones make up more than 0.55%. Specimen: memory CD4+ T cells from PBMCs. The receptors shown here come from a young man in good health. Some clones in this sample may be carry-over from other donors' samples. The CDR3 runs from the conserved cysteine through the conserved F or W. Fields, in order: D gene, J gene, clone size, V gene, CDR3 length, CDR3 protein, CDR3 DNA. D genes are given only for firm matches. For some rows the clone size is stated as once, few or many, or as a class when expanded; others skip it.

NA,TRBJ1-4,few,TRBV4-1,15,CASSQDKGWGEKLFF,TGCGCCAGCAGCCAAGATAAAGGATGGGGTGAAAAACTGTTTTTT
TRBD2,TRBJ2-7,NA,TRBV25-1,15,CASMGTSGRSYEQYF,TGTGCCAGCATGGGGACTAGCGGGAGATCTTACGAGCAGTACTTC
NA,TRBJ2-7,NA,TRBV6-1,13,CASLGRRAYEQYF,TGTGCCAGTCTGGGCAGGAGGGCCTACGAGCAGTACTTC
TRBD1,TRBJ2-1,NA,TRBV29-1,13,CSGDTGAYNEQFF,TGCAGCGGGGATACAGGGGCCTACAATGAGCAGTTCTTC
TRBD1,TRBJ1-1,many,TRBV9,14,CASSETGANTEAFF,TGTGCCAGCAGCGAGACAGGGGCGAACACTGAAGCTTTCTTT
TRBD2,TRBJ2-1,NA,TRBV28,15,CASSSAGGRDNEQFF,TGTGCCAGCAGTTCGGCCGGCGGGAGGGATAATGAGCAGTTCTTC
TRBD2,TRBJ2-1,few,TRBV2,12,CASGREGNEQFF,TGTGCCAGCGGGCGGGAGGGCAATGAGCAGTTCTTC
NA,TRBJ2-1,NA,TRBV4-2,13,CASSQGPENEQFF,TGTGCCAGCAGCCAAGGTCCGGAGAATGAGCAGTTCTTC
NA,TRBJ2-1,NA,TRBV7-3,16,CASSLFPSSSYNEQFF,TGTGCCAGCAGCTTATTTCCCTCGAGCTCCTACAATGAGCAGTTCTTC
TRBD1,TRBJ2-7,NA,TRBV5-1,14,CASSLGGTGTRQYF,TGCGCCAGCAGCTTGGGTGGGACAGGGACGAGGCAGTACTTC
NA,TRBJ2-5,once,TRBV2,13,CASSGTFVETQYF,TGTGCCAGCAGTGGGACCTTTGTCGAGACCCAGTACTTC
TRBD2,TRBJ2-3,NA,TRBV7-2,15,CASSLTSVRRDTQYF,TGTGCCAGCAGCTTGACTAGCGTTCGCCGAGATACGCAGTATTTT
TRBD2,TRBJ2-1,NA,TRBV6-1,15,CASSLNGRADNEQFF,TGTGCCAGCAGTCTAAACGGGAGGGCCGACAATGAGCAGTTCTTC
NA,TRBJ2-6,NA,TRBV2,14,CASRSLSGANVLTF,TGTGCCAGCCGTTCCCTATCGGGGGCCAACGTCCTGACTTTC
NA,TRBJ2-7,NA,TRBV30,13,CAWSPGVAYEQYF,TGTGCCTGGAGCCCAGGGGTCGCCTACGAGCAGTACTTC
NA,TRBJ1-2,few,TRBV23-1,15,CASIIKRGLNYGYTF,TGCGCCAGCATCATCAAGCGGGGGCTGAACTATGGCTACACCTTC
NA,TRBJ2-5,NA,TRBV9,14,CASSASGGREAQYF,TGTGCCAGCAGCGCCTCCGGGGGCCGGGAGGCCCAGTACTTC
NA,TRBJ2-5,NA,TRBV6-5,14,CASSFAGEGETQYF,TGTGCCAGCAGTTTTGCCGGCGAAGGAGAGACCCAGTACTTC
NA,TRBJ1-1,once,TRBV29-1,14,CSGRLQPSGTEAFF,TGCAGCGGAAGATTACAGCCTTCGGGCACTGAAGCTTTCTTT
NA,TRBJ1-2,NA,TRBV2,11,CASRQGGGYTF,TGTGCCAGCAGACAGGGTGGCGGCTACACCTTC
TRBD2,TRBJ2-7,NA,TRBV7-2,14,CASSRRGTEYEQYF,TGTGCCAGCAGTCGGCGGGGGACGGAATACGAGCAGTACTTC
TRBD1,TRBJ1-2,NA,TRBV28,14,CASSLTGANYGYTF,TGTGCCAGCAGTTTGACAGGGGCTAACTATGGCTACACCTTC
NA,TRBJ2-5,NA,TRBV5-1,15,CASSLAGGFEETQYF,TGCGCCAGCAGCTTGGCGGGCGGGTTCGAAGAGACCCAGTACTTC
TRBD1,TRBJ1-4,NA,TRBV6-5,15,CASSIQTGLNEKLFF,TGTGCCAGCAGTATCCAGACAGGGCTTAATGAAAAACTGTTTTTT
NA,TRBJ2-1,NA,TRBV9,14,CASSGGISYNEQFF,TGTGCCAGCAGCGGCGGGATTTCCTACAATGAGCAGTTCTTC
TRBD1,TRBJ1-4,NA,TRBV28,16,CASISLGGGRGEKLFF,TGTGCCAGCATCAGCCTGGGAGGGGGCCGAGGTGAAAAACTGTTTTTT
NA,TRBJ2-7,NA,TRBV7-8,12,CASSRTRYEQYF,TGTGCCAGCAGCCGCACACGCTACGAGCAGTACTTC
TRBD1,TRBJ2-3,few,TRBV9,16,CASSAPLDRLTDTQYF,TGTGCCAGCAGCGCCCCCCTGGACAGGCTCACAGATACGCAGTATTTT
TRBD1,TRBJ1-2,NA,TRBV19,16,CASSSGTGLIFYGYTF,TGTGCCAGTAGTTCCGGGACAGGGCTTATTTTCTATGGCTACACCTTC
TRBD1,TRBJ2-5,NA,TRBV30,12,CAWNRGQETQYF,TGTGCCTGGAACAGGGGTCAAGAGACCCAGTACTTC
TRBD1,TRBJ1-2,NA,TRBV29-1,16,CSVASIRDSQVNGYTF,TGCAGCGTTGCGTCAATCCGGGACAGCCAGGTTAATGGCTACACCTTC
TRBD1,TRBJ2-5,few,TRBV27,11,CASRDRETQYF,TGTGCCAGTAGGGACAGGGAGACCCAGTACTTC
NA,TRBJ1-4,NA,TRBV29-1,13,CSVERQVGEKLFF,TGCAGCGTTGAACGTCAGGTTGGGGAAAAACTGTTTTTT
TRBD1,TRBJ1-1,NA,TRBV5-1,15,CASTLGPGGPWEAFF,TGCGCCAGCACCTTGGGTCCAGGGGGCCCTTGGGAAGCTTTCTTT
TRBD1,TRBJ2-7,few,TRBV11-1,18,CASSSRQGPGPRSYEQYF,TGTGCCAGCAGCTCGAGACAGGGTCCGGGCCCCCGCTCCTACGAGCAGTACTTC
NA,TRBJ1-2,NA,TRBV7-2,13,CASSFRGAYGYTF,TGTGCCAGCAGCTTCAGGGGAGCCTATGGCTACACCTTC
TRBD2,TRBJ2-1,many,TRBV14,16,CASSQDPLAGYNEQFF,TGTGCCAGCAGCCAAGACCCCCTAGCGGGCTACAATGAGCAGTTCTTC
TRBD2,TRBJ2-1,once,TRBV11-2,16,CASSLRGGWRYNEQFF,TGTGCCAGCAGCTTGCGGGGGGGCTGGCGATACAATGAGCAGTTCTTC
NA,TRBJ2-4,NA,TRBV28,12,CASSSVGGIQYF,TGTGCCAGCAGTTCCGTCGGGGGCATTCAGTACTTC
NA,TRBJ1-2,NA,TRBV25-1,13,CASRQDGVYGYTF,TGTGCCAGCAGGCAGGACGGGGTCTATGGCTACACCTTC
NA,TRBJ2-5,NA,TRBV5-8,12,CASSSNQETQYF,TGTGCCAGCAGCTCGAACCAAGAGACCCAGTACTTC
NA,TRBJ2-5,NA,TRBV6-1,14,CASSGRRGPQTQYF,TGTGCCAGCAGTGGCCGCCGGGGGCCCCAGACCCAGTACTTC
NA,TRBJ1-5,NA,TRBV19,17,CASSGVRGGFSNQPQHF,TGTGCCAGTAGTGGAGTTCGGGGGGGGTTTAGCAATCAGCCCCAGCATTTT
NA,TRBJ1-2,NA,TRBV27,14,CASSPLDMPYGYTF,TGTGCCAGCAGTCCACTGGACATGCCCTATGGCTACACCTTC
NA,TRBJ2-1,NA,TRBV7-3,13,CASSLIVYNEQFF,TGTGCCAGCAGCTTAATAGTCTACAATGAGCAGTTCTTC
NA,TRBJ2-1,NA,TRBV7-2,15,CASSPTGGMGTEQFF,TGTGCCAGCAGCCCCACTGGAGGGATGGGTACTGAGCAGTTCTTC
NA,TRBJ2-5,NA,TRBV5-1,14,CASSAGTQKETQYF,TGCGCCAGCAGCGCCGGGACCCAAAAAGAGACCCAGTACTTC
NA,TRBJ2-7,NA,TRBV5-1,16,CASSTVGGQSSYEQYF,TGCGCCAGCAGCACGGTGGGGGGACAGAGCTCCTACGAGCAGTACTTC
TRBD2,TRBJ2-3,NA,TRBV29-1,15,CSVGPLAGETDTQYF,TGCAGCGTGGGACCTCTAGCGGGAGAAACAGATACGCAGTATTTT
NA,TRBJ1-2,NA,TRBV11-2,13,CASRPNRARGYTF,TGTGCCAGCAGACCCAACAGGGCCCGGGGCTACACCTTC
NA,TRBJ1-2,NA,TRBV18,15,CASSLMGRGEDGYTF,TGTGCCAGCTCCCTCATGGGCAGGGGCGAGGATGGCTACACCTTC
TRBD1,TRBJ1-4,NA,TRBV9,14,CASSVGDSNEKLFF,TGTGCCAGCAGCGTAGGGGACAGTAATGAAAAACTGTTTTTT